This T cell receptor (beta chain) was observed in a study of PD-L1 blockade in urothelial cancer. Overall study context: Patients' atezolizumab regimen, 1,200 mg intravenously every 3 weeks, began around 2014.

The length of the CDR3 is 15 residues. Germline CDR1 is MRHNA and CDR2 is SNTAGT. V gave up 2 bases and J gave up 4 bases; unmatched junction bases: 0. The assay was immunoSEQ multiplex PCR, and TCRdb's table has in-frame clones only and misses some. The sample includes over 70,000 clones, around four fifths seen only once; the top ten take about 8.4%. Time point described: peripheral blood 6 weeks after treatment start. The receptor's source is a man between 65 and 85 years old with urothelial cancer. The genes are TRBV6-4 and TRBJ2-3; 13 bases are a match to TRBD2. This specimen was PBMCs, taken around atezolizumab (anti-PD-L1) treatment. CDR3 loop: CASSDGTSGADTQYF. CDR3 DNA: TGTGCCAGCAGTGACGGGACTAGCGGGGCAGATACGCAGTATTTT.